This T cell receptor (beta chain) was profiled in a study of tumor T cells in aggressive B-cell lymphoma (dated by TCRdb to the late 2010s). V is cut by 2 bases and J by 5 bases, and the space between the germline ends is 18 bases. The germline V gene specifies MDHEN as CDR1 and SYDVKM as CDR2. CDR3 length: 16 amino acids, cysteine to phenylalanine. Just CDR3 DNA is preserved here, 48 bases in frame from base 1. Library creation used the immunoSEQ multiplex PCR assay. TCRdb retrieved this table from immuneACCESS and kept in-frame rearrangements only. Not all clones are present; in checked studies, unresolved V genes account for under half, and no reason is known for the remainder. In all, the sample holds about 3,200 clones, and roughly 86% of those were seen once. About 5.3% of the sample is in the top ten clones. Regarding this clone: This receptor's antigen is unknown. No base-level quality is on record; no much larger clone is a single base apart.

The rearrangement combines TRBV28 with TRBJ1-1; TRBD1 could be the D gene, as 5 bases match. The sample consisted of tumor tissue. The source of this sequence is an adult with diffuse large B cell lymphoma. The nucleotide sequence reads TGTGCCAGCAGTTTAGCCCCTTCCACAGGCAAGACTGAAGCTTTCTTT. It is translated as CASSLAPSTGKTEAFF.